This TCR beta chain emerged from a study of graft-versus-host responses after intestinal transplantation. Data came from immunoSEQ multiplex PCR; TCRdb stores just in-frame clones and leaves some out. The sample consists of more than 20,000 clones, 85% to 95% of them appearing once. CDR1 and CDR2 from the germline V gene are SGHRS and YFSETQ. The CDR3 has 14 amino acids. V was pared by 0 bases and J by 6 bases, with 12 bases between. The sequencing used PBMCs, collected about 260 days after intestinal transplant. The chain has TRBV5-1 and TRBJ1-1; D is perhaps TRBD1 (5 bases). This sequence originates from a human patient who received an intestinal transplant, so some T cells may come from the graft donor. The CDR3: CASSLAGAVAEAFF. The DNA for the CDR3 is TGCGCCAGCAGCTTGGCCGGGGCTGTGGCTGAAGCTTTCTTT. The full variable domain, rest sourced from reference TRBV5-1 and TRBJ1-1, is KAGVTQTPRYLIKTRGQQVTLSCSPISGHRSVSWYQQTPGQGLQFLFEYFSETQRNKGNFPGRFSGRQFSNSRSEMNVSTLELGDSALYLCASSLAGAVAEAFFGQGTRLTVV.